This T cell receptor beta chain was sequenced during a study of glioma-infiltrating T cells after dendritic cell vaccination. Study conclusions and caveats: Longer survival after dendritic cell vaccination followed higher pretreatment TIL content.

As for time point: after dendritic cell vaccination, including at tumor progression/relapse. Selection required adequate fresh-frozen tumor tissue plus more than two years' survival data. V was pared by 0 bases and J by 0 bases, with 9 bases between. The CDR3 is 16 residues long. The germline V gene encodes CDR1 MGHRA and CDR2 YSYEKL. Up to about 2 ug genomic DNA was used for TCRB CDR3 amplification. Primers: 60 V beta forward and 13 J beta reverse. Assay: immunoSEQ multiplex PCR; the TCRdb copy retains only in-frame clones and omits some. The data hold 75,000 to 95,000 clones, with roughly 91% observed a single time. A note on this clone: Its antigen remains unknown.

The clonotype was recovered from a human donor with glioblastoma. The chain couples TRBV4-1 to TRBJ2-1; a weak D match, TRBD2 (5 bases). This material consisted of blood, taken after dendritic cell vaccination. CDR3 sequence: CASSQDMRDSYNEQFF. In DNA form, the CDR3 reads TGCGCCAGCAGCCAAGACATGAGGGACTCCTACAATGAGCAGTTCTTC.